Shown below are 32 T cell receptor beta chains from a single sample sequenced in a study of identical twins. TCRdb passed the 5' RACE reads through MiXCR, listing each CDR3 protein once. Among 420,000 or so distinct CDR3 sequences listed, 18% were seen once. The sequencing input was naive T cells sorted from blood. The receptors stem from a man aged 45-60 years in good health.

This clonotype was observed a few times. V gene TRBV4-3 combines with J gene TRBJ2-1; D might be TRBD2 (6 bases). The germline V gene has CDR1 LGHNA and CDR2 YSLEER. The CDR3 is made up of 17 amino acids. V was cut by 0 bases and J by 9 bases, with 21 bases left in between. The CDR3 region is CASSQEHSGSVMGEQFF. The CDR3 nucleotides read TGCGCCAGCAGCCAAGAACACTCCGGGAGCGTTATGGGTGAGCAGTTCTTC.

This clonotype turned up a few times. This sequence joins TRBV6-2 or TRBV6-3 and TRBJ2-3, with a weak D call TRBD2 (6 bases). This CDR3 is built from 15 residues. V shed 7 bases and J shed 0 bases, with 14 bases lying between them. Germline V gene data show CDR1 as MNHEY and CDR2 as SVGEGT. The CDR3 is CASTKAGSSTDTQYF. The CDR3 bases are TGTGCCAGCACCAAGGCGGGATCTAGCACAGATACGCAGTATTTT.

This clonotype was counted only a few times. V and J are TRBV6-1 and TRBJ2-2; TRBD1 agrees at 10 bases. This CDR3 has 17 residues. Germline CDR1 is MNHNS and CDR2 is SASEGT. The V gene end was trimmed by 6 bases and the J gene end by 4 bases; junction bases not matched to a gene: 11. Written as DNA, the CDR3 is TGTGCCAGCAGCCGGACCCCGACAGGGGGCGTCACCGGGGAGCTGTTTTTT. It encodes CASSRTPTGGVTGELFF.

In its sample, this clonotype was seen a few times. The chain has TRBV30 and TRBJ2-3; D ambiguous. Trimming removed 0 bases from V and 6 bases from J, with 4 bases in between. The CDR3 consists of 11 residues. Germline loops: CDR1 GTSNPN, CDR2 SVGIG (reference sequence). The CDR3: CAWSVRDTQYF. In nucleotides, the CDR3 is TGTGCCTGGAGTGTACGCGATACGCAGTATTTT.

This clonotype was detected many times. The DNA of the CDR3 is TGTGCCAGCAGTCGGACGACCGTCCGCAATCAGCCCCAGCATTTT. The encoded protein is CASSRTTVRNQPQHF. This rearrangement joins TRBV28 to TRBJ1-5; D not resolved. The CDR3 runs to 15 residues. Trimming left V 5 bases short and J 2 bases short, with 13 bases between. Per the germline V gene, CDR1 is MDHEN and CDR2 is SYDVKM.

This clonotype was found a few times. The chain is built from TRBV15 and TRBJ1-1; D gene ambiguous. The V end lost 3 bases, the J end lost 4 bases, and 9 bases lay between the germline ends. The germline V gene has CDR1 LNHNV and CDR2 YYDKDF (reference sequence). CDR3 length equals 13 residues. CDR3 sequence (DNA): TGTGCCACCAGCAGCGGTCTCTCCACTGAAGCTTTCTTT. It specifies CATSSGLSTEAFF.

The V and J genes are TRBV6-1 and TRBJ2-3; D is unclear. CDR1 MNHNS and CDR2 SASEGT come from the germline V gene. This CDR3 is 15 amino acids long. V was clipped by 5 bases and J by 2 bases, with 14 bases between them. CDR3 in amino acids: CASSIGPYLTDTQYF. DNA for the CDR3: TGTGCCAGCAGTATCGGGCCCTACCTCACAGATACGCAGTATTTT.

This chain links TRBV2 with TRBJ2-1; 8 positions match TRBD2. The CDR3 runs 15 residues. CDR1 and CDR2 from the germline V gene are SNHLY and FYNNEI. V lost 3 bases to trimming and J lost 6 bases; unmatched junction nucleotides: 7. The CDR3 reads CASSEVAGGSNEQFF. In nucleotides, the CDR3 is TGTGCCAGCAGTGAGGTGGCGGGGGGCTCCAATGAGCAGTTCTTC.

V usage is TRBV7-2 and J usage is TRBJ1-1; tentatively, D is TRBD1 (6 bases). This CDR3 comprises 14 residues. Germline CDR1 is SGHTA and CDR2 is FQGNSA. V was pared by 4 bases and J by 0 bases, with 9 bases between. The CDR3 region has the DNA TGTGCCAGCAGCTGGAGGGGGGTGAACACTGAAGCTTTCTTT. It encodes CASSWRGVNTEAFF.

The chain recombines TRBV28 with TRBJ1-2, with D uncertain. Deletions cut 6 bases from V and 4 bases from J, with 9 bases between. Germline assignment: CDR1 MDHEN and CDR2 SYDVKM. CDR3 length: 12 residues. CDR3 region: CASRSGGYGYTF. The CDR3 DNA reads TGTGCCAGCAGATCGGGTGGCTATGGCTACACCTTC.

The chain's CDR3 is CSGSSRGLNSPLHF. The DNA of the CDR3 is TGCAGTGGTAGCTCGCGGGGGCTTAATTCACCCCTCCACTTT. V gene TRBV20-1 combines with J gene TRBJ1-6; D is perhaps TRBD1 (6 bases). This CDR3 has 14 amino acids. CDR1 is DFQATT and CDR2 is SNEGSKA in the germline V gene (reference sequence). Trimming removed 7 bases from V and 6 bases from J, with 16 bases in between.

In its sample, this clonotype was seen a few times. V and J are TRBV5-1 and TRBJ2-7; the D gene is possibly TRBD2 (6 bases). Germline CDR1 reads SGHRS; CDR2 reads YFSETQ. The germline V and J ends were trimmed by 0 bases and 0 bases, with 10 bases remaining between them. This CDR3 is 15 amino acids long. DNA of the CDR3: TGCGCCAGCAGCTTGGGGGACTTAAACTCCTACGAGCAGTACTTC. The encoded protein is CASSLGDLNSYEQYF.

For the CDR3, the DNA is TGCGCCAGCAGATCTCGAAGCGACAGCAGTTCACCCCTCCACTTT. This codes for CASRSRSDSSSPLHF. V usage is TRBV5-1 and J usage is TRBJ1-6, with a weak D call TRBD1 (5 bases). This CDR3 comprises 15 residues. The V gene lost 5 bases and the J gene lost 9 bases, with 18 bases spanning the gap. Germline V gives CDR1 SGHRS, CDR2 YFSETQ.

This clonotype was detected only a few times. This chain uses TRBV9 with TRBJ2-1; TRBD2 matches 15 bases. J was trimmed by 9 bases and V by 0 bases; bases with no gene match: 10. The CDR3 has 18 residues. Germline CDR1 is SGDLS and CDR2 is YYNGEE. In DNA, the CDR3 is TGTGCCAGCAGCGTAGCTACCACCGGACTAGCGGGAGGGGGTGAGCAGTTCTTC. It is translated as CASSVATTGLAGGGEQFF.

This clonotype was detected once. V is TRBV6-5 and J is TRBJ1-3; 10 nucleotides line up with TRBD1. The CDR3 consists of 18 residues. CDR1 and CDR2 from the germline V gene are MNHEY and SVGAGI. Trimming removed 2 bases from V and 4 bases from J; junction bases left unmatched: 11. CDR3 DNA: TGTGCCAGCAGTTACAGCGGGCCGGGACAGGGGATAGGAAACACCATATATTTT. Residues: CASSYSGPGQGIGNTIYF.

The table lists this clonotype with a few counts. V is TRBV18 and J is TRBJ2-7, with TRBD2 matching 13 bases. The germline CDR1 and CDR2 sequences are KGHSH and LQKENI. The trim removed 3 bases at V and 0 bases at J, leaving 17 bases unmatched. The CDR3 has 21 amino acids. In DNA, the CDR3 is TGTGCCAGCTCACCCGGGACAGGTGAGAAGGGACTAGCGGGATCCTCCTACGAGCAGTACTTC. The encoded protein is CASSPGTGEKGLAGSSYEQYF.

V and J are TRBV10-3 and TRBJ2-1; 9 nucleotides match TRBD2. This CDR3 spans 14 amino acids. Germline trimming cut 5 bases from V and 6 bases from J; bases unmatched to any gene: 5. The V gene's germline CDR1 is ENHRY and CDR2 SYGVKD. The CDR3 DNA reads TGTGCCATCAGTCTAGCGGGGTACATCAATGAGCAGTTCTTC. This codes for CAISLAGYINEQFF.

CDR3 nucleotides: TGTGCCAGCAGCCCAGGGACAGAGCCTATCTACGAGCAGTACTTC. It encodes CASSPGTEPIYEQYF. The chain uses TRBV9 and TRBJ2-7, with 7 bases lining up with TRBD1. After removal of 4 bases from V and 3 bases from J, the junction contained 10 bases not matched to a gene. In germline, CDR1 is SGDLS, CDR2 YYNGEE. There are 15 residues in the CDR3.

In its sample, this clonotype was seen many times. The CDR3 coding sequence is TGCAGTGCTAGAGCAGGGGACAGGGGGGACACTGAAGCTTTCTTT. Translating gives CSARAGDRGDTEAFF. V usage is TRBV20-1 and J usage is TRBJ1-1; 11 bases fit TRBD1. V dropped 1 base and J dropped 3; count of bases not matched to a gene: 4. Germline V gives CDR1 DFQATT, CDR2 SNEGSKA (reference sequence). This CDR3 contains 15 residues.

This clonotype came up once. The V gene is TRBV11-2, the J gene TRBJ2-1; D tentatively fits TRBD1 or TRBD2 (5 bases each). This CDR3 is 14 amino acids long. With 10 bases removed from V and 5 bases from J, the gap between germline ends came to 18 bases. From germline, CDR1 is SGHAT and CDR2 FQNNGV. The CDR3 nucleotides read TGTGCCACCAAAGGGTTTCGGGGCCACAATGAGCAGTTCTTC. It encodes CATKGFRGHNEQFF.

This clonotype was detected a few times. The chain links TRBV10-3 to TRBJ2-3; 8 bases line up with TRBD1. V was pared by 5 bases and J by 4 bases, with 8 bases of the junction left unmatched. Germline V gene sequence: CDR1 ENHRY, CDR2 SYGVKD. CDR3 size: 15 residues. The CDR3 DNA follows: TGTGCCATCAGTTCAGGGGGCCCGGCGGCAGATACGCAGTATTTT. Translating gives CAISSGGPAADTQYF.

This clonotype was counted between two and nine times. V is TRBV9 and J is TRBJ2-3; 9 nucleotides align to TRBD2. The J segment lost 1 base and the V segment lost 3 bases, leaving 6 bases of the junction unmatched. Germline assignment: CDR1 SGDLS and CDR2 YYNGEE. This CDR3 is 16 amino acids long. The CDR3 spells CASSARSSGGTDTQYF. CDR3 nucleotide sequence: TGTGCCAGCAGCGCTAGGTCTAGCGGGGGCACAGATACGCAGTATTTT.

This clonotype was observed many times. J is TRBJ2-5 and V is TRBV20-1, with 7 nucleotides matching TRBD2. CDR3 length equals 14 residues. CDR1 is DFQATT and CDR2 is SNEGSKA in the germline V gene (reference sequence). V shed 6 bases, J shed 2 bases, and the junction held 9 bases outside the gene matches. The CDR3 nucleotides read TGCAGTGCCCGCGGGCTAGCGGATCAAGAGACCCAGTACTTC. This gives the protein CSARGLADQETQYF.

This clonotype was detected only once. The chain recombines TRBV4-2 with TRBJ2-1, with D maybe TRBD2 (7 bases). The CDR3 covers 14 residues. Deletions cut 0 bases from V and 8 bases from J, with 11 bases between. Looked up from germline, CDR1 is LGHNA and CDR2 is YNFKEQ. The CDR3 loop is CASSQDRGGDEQFF. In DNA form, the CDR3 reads TGTGCCAGCAGCCAAGATAGGGGGGGCGATGAGCAGTTCTTC.

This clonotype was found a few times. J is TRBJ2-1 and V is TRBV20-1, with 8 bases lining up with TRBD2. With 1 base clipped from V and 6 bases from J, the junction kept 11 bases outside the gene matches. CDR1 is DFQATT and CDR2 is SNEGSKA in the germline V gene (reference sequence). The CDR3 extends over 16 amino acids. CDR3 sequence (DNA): TGCAGTGCTAGAGCGATGGCGGGGGGCCGTTTCAATGAGCAGTTCTTC. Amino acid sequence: CSARAMAGGRFNEQFF.

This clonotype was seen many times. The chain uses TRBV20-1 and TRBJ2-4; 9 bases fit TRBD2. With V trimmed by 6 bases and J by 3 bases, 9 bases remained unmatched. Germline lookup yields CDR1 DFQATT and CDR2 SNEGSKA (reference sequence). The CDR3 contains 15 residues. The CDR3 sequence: CSAPTTSGYKNIQYF. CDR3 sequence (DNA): TGCAGTGCCCCTACGACTAGCGGCTACAAAAACATTCAGTACTTC.

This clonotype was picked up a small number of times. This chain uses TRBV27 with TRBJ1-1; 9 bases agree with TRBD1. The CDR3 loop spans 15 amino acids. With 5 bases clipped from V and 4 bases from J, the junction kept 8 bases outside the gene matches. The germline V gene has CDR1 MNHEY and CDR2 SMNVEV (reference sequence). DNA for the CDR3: TGTGCCAGCAGTCACGGGACAGGGATCGGCACTGAAGCTTTCTTT. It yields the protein CASSHGTGIGTEAFF.

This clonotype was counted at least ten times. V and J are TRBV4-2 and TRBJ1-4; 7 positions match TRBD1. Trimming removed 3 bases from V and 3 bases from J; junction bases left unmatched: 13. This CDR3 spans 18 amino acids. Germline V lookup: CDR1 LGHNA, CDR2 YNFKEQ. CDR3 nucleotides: TGTGCCAGCAGCCAGGGATTCACAGGGGCTGCGGCTAATGAAAAACTGTTTTTT. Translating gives CASSQGFTGAAANEKLFF.

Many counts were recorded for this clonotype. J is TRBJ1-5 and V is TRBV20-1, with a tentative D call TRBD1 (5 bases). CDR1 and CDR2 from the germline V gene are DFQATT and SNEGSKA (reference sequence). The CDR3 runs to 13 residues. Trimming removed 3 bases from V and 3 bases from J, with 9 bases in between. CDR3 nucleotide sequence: TGCAGTGCTAGGGCGACAGCCAATCAGCCCCAGCATTTT. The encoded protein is CSARATANQPQHF.

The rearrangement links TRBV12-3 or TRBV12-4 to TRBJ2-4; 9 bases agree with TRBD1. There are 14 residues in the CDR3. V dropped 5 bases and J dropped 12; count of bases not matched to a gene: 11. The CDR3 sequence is CASSPRDRVSDQYF. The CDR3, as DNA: TGTGCCAGCAGTCCCCGGGACAGGGTTTCTGATCAGTACTTC.

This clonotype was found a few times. CDR3 in DNA: TGTGCCAGCAGTCGGGGGGAAATAAGCTCCTACGAGCAGTACTTC. As protein: CASSRGEISSYEQYF. The chain links TRBV7-9 to TRBJ2-7; 7 nucleotides agree with TRBD2. CDR1 is SEHNR and CDR2 is FQNEAQ in the germline V gene (reference sequence). This CDR3 has 15 residues. Trimming at V came to 6 bases and at J to 0 bases, leaving 8 bases not matched to a gene.

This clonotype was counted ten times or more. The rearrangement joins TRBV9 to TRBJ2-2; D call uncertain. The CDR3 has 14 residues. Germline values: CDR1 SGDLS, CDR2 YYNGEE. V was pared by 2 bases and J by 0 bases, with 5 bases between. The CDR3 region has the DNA TGTGCCAGCAGCGTCTCAGCGAACACCGGGGAGCTGTTTTTT. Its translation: CASSVSANTGELFF.